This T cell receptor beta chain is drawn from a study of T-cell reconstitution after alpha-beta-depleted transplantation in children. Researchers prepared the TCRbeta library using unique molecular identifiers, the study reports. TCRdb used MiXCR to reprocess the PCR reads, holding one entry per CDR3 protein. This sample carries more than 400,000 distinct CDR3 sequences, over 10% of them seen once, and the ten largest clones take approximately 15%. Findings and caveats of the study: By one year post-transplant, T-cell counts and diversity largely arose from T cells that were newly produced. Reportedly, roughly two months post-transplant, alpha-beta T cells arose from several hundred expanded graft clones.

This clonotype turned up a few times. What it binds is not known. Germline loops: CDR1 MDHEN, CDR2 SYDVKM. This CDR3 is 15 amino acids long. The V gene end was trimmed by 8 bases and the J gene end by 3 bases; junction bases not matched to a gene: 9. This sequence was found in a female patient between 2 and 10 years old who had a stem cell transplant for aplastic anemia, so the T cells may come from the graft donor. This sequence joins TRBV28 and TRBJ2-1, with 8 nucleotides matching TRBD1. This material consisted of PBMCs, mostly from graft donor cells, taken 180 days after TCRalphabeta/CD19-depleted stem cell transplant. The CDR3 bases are TGTGCCAGCGCTTCCTCCGGGACAGGCTACAATGAGCAGTTCTTC. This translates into CASASSGTGYNEQFF.